This paragraph reports one T cell receptor beta chain. Primers included in the PCR were 60 Vbeta and 13 Jbeta primers. Sequencing used immunoSEQ multiplex PCR; TCRdb keeps in-frame clones, though not all of them. This sample carries some 150,000 clones, roughly three fifths of them seen once, and the ten largest clones take 2% to 3%. The sample is drawn from a study of cytomegalovirus exposure and HLA in healthy donors. V was trimmed by 1 base and J by 4 bases, leaving 7 bases between them. The CDR3 loop spans 13 amino acids. CDR1 is SGHTA and CDR2 is FQGNSA in the germline V gene. The clonotype comes from a woman in her thirties or forties in good health and CMV-seronegative. Input material: PBMCs. The chain uses TRBV7-2 and TRBJ1-1, with no clear D. CDR3 sequence reads: CASSLVAATEAFF. DNA for the CDR3: TGTGCCAGCAGCTTAGTGGCGGCCACTGAAGCTTTCTTT.